Presented here are 18 T cell receptor beta chains from one specimen sequenced in a study of tumor-infiltrating lymphocytes in primary liver carcinoma. The investigators made TCR beta cDNA from 400 to 500 ng total RNA, using a constant-region primer. Each TCR beta library was derived from three nested multiplex PCR rounds that employed slightly modified ARM-PCR. Investigators reported that the first two PCR rounds, at 10 to 11 cycles each, used TRBV1-TRBV30 forward primers with a C-beta reverse primer. Each CDR3 protein gets one entry after TCRdb re-called the multiplex PCR reads with MiXCR. The table has under 110,000 distinct CDR3 sequences, more than 65% seen once. Without any cell sorting, roughly 17-31 mg of bulk tissue yielded co-extracted RNA and DNA. Material: liver tumor tissue from sampling region 2. This sample's subset: tumor region T2, inferior pole. These receptors all come from a woman aged 60 to 75 with primary liver carcinoma and hepatitis B virus infection.

This clonotype has just one count. No DNA is shown, since the ends of the CDR3 on it are uncertain; the CDR3 is the one TCRdb lists. The gene calls are TRBV7-8 and TRBJ2-7; the tabulated D call, TRBD1, remains unverified against the DNA. Termini included, the CDR3 measures 16 amino acids. The germline V gene encodes CDR1 SGHVS and CDR2 FQNEAQ. The CDR3 loop reads CASSLVVGRGTYEQCF.

The sample holds many counts of this clonotype. This sequence joins TRBV5-1 and TRBJ2-1, with 7 bases aligning to TRBD1. V lost 4 bases to trimming and J lost 7 bases; unmatched junction nucleotides: 8. The CDR3 extends over 14 amino acids. Germline CDR1 is SGHRS and CDR2 is YFSETQ. CDR3 nucleotide sequence: TGCGCCAGCAGCAAGGACAGGTATAGGAATGAGCAGTTCTTC. Its translation is CASSKDRYRNEQFF.

This clonotype appeared once. One end of the junction varies from germline; a read error may be responsible. CDR3 sequence (DNA): TGTGCCAACCTCTCCTCTCCGGACAGACATTGGGGTGAGCGGTTCTTC. Translated: CANLSSPDRHWGERFF. The rearrangement links TRBV6-1 to TRBJ2-1; TRBD1 might be the D (6 bases). Germline-derived CDR1 and CDR2 are MNHNS and SASEGT. The CDR3 loop spans 16 amino acids.

Points on this clonotype: A junction end diverges from the germline sequence, so it may reflect a read error. CDR3 sequence reads: CCVRRGARIDHGYTF. Here the CDR3 DNA reads TGCTGCGTTCGACGGGGGGCGCGGATAGACCATGGCTACACCTTC. V is TRBV29-1 and J is TRBJ1-2; perhaps TRBD1 as D (6 bases). CDR1 is SQVTM and CDR2 is ANQGSEA in the germline V gene. This CDR3 is 15 amino acids long.

This clonotype was found many times. CDR3 loop: CASSQDYGSYNEQFF. The CDR3 coding sequence is TGCGCCAGCAGCCAAGATTATGGCAGTTACAATGAGCAGTTCTTC. The V and J genes are TRBV4-1 and TRBJ2-1; D unclear. V gave up 0 bases and J gave up 4 bases, with 10 bases separating them. Germline lookup yields CDR1 MGHRA and CDR2 YSYEKL. The CDR3 has 15 amino acids.

With respect to this clonotype: This may be a read error, as it is one base from a much larger clone. The chain employs TRBV7-9 and TRBJ1-3; 7 bases map to TRBD1. Germline trimming cut 5 bases from V and 6 bases from J; bases unmatched to any gene: 10. Germline CDR1 reads SEHNR; CDR2 reads FQNEAQ (reference sequence). The CDR3 extends over 15 amino acids. The CDR3 DNA follows: TGTGCCAGCAGCCCGACAGGGCGAAATGTAAACACCATATATTTT. It is translated as CASSPTGRNVNTIYF. Variable domain in full (rest from reference TRBV7-9 and TRBJ1-3): DTGVSQNPRHKITKRGQNVTFRCDPISEHNRLYWYRQTLGQGPEFLTYFQNEAQLEKSRLLSDRFSAERPKGSFSTLEIQRTEQGDSAMYLCASSPTGRNVNTIYFGEGSWLTVV.

V gene TRBV19 combines with J gene TRBJ2-7, with D tentatively TRBD1 (6 bases). Deletions cut 4 bases from V and 0 bases from J, with 7 bases between. There are 13 residues in the CDR3. Germline loops: CDR1 LNHDA, CDR2 SQIVND (reference sequence). Here the CDR3 reads CASSKGGSYEQYF. DNA for the CDR3: TGTGCCAGTAGTAAAGGGGGCTCCTACGAGCAGTACTTC.

This clonotype has a single count. The gene calls are TRBV4-2 and TRBJ1-4; 11 nucleotides agree with TRBD1. The CDR3 is made up of 16 amino acids. Germline V lookup: CDR1 LGHNA, CDR2 YNFKEQ. After removal of 9 bases from V and 7 bases from J, the junction contained 13 bases not matched to a gene. Here the CDR3 DNA reads TGTGCCAGTAGCGCCTATGTGGGGACAGGGGGTGAAAAACTGTTTTTT. Translation: CASSAYVGTGGEKLFF.

This clonotype was observed at least ten times. The chain uses TRBV4-1 and TRBJ2-6; 7 bases are a match to TRBD2. With 1 base clipped from V and 0 bases from J, the junction kept 9 bases outside the gene matches. The CDR3 extends over 19 amino acids. The V gene's germline CDR1 is MGHRA and CDR2 YSYEKL. The CDR3 coding sequence is TGCGCCAGCAGCCAAGGGCTTAGCGGGCAAAGCTCTGGGGCCAACGTCCTGACTTTC. This encodes CASSQGLSGQSSGANVLTF.

Of note for this clonotype: The junction does not match germline at one end; this may be a read error. The V and J genes are TRBV4-2 and TRBJ2-3; the D gene is possibly TRBD2 (6 bases). CDR1 and CDR2 from the germline V gene are LGHNA and YNFKEQ. CDR3 length equals 18 residues. DNA of the CDR3: TGTGCCAACAGCCAGCTCTGGCGGGACTTCTGCCTTACAGATACGCAGTATTTT. It encodes CANSQLWRDFCLTDTQYF.

A remark on this clonotype: A much more abundant neighbour one base away suggests this may be a read error. The genes are TRBV28 and TRBJ2-1; TRBD1 is a possible D gene (6 bases). This CDR3 is 15 amino acids long. Germline V gene lookup returns CDR1 MDHEN and CDR2 SYDVKM. The CDR3 protein is CASRTGKTSYNGQFF. In DNA, the CDR3 is TGTGCCAGCAGAACAGGGAAAACCTCCTACAATGGGCAGTTCTTC. Complete variable domain (other parts from reference TRBV28 and TRBJ2-1): DVKVTQSSRYLVKRTGEKVFLECVQDMDHENMFWYRQDPGLGLRLIYFSYDVKMKEKGDIPEGYSVSREKKERFSLILESASTNQTSMYLCASRTGKTSYNGQFFGPGTRLTVL.

This clonotype was observed at least ten times. The CDR3 spells CASRNGEAFF. The CDR3 region has the DNA TGTGCCAGCCGGAATGGTGAAGCTTTCTTT. The chain combines TRBV12-3 or TRBV12-4 with TRBJ1-1; D gene uncertain. V was cut by 8 bases and J by 7 bases, with 8 bases left in between. CDR3 size: 10 residues.

This chain joins TRBV18 and TRBJ2-3, with D unclear. The germline gives CDR1 KGHSH, CDR2 LQKENI. The germline V and J ends were trimmed by 1 base and 4 bases, with 12 bases remaining between them. The CDR3 spans 15 residues. CDR3 in DNA: TGTGCCAGCTCACCACATGGGAATTTCGCAGATACGCAGTATTTT. Translated: CASSPHGNFADTQYF.

This clonotype was counted a few times. The genes are TRBV20-1 and TRBJ2-5; 14 positions agree with TRBD2. The CDR3 is made up of 17 amino acids. J lost 4 bases, V lost 0 bases, and 7 bases had no gene match. Germline loops: CDR1 DFQATT, CDR2 SNEGSKA (reference sequence). The CDR3 sequence: CSARDGTSGSIVETQYF. As DNA, the CDR3 is TGCAGTGCTAGAGACGGGACTAGCGGGAGTATCGTAGAGACCCAGTACTTC.

On this clonotype: Sequence at one end of the junction differs from germline and may be a read error. The chain recombines TRBV7-3 with TRBJ2-1; D may be TRBD2 (5 bases). Germline V gives CDR1 SGHTA, CDR2 FQGTGA. CDR3 length: 15 amino acids. The CDR3, as DNA: TGTGCCTGCAGCTTAAGTAGCGCGAAATACAATGAGCAGTTCTTC. It codes for CACSLSSAKYNEQFF. Drawing the rest from reference TRBV7-3 and TRBJ2-1, the complete variable domain is GAGVSQTPSNKVTEKGKYVELRCDPISGHTALYWYRQSLGQGPEFLIYFQGTGAADDSGLPNDRFFAVRPEGSVSTLKIQRTERGDSAVYLCACSLSSAKYNEQFFGPGTRLTVL.

About this clonotype itself: Compared with germline, one end of the junction differs, possibly owing to a read error. This sequence joins TRBV11-2 and TRBJ2-4; 7 bases are a match to TRBD2. Germline CDR1 SGHAT, CDR2 FQNNGV. This CDR3 has 19 amino acids. The CDR3 coding sequence is TGTGCCAACAGCCCTCGACTAGTGGGAGGGCCTCGGATCAAATACATTCAGTACTTC. Encoded protein: CANSPRLVGGPRIKYIQYF.

This clonotype appeared many times. CDR3 sequence: CASSPRQGPYNEQFF. In nucleotides, the CDR3 is TGTGCCAGCAGCCCGCGACAGGGGCCCTACAATGAGCAGTTCTTC. This chain joins TRBV7-8 and TRBJ2-1; 8 nucleotides agree with TRBD1. After removal of 5 bases from V and 2 bases from J, the junction contained 5 bases not matched to a gene. Germline V lookup: CDR1 SGHVS, CDR2 FQNEAQ. This CDR3 contains 15 residues.

For this clonotype: A junction boundary mismatches the germline segment, possibly from a read error. CDR3 residues: CAGTLVGEYRNTEASF. CDR3 in DNA: TGTGCCGGCACCTTAGTCGGGGAATACCGGAACACTGAAGCTTCCTTT. The genes are TRBV11-1 and TRBJ1-1; D gene unclear. Looked up from germline, CDR1 is SGHAT and CDR2 is FQDESV (reference sequence). The CDR3 length is 16 residues.